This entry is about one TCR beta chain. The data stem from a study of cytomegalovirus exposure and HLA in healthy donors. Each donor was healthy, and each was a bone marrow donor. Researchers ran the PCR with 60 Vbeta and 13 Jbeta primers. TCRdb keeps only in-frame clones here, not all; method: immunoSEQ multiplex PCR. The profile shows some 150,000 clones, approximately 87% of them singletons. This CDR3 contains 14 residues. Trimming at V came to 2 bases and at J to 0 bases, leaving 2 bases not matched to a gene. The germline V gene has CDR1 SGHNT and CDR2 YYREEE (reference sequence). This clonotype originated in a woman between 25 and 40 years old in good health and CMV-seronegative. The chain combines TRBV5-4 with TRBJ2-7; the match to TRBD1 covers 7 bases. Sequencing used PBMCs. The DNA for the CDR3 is TGTGCCAGCAGCTTAAAGGGGGCCTCCTACGAGCAGTACTTC. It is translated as CASSLKGASYEQYF.